This TCR beta chain was captured by sequencing in a study of cytomegalovirus exposure and HLA in healthy donors. Regarding the study as a whole: Some V segments, including TRBV6-2 and TRBV6-3, were excluded as indistinguishable. When presence/absence was analysed, sequencing depth was taken to be roughly uniform across donors.

As concerns this clone: What it binds is not known.

The length of the CDR3 is 12 residues. Germline V gene sequence: CDR1 PRHDT, CDR2 FYEKMQ (reference sequence). The PCR employed 60 Vbeta primers together with 13 Jbeta primers. The protocol was immunoSEQ multiplex PCR, while the TCRdb copy is restricted to in-frame clones and leaves out a portion. The sample's table shows approximately 110,000 clones. The chain carries TRBV13 and TRBJ2-5; D possibly corresponds to TRBD1 (6 bases). The J call may be in error: the DNA end matches TRBJ2-7 better. This clonotype was sampled from a man aged 18 to 29 in good health and CMV-seronegative. The sample taken for sequencing was PBMCs. The CDR3 spells CASSLGGGEQYF. The DNA of the CDR3 is TGTGCCAGCAGCTTAGGAGGGGGCGAGCAGTACTTC.